The clone carrying this T cell receptor (beta chain) was picked up many times. Its target is unknown. Germline CDR1 DFQATT, CDR2 SNEGSKA (reference sequence). The CDR3 has 13 residues. V was clipped by 6 bases and J by 6 bases, with 17 bases between them. These data belong to a study of blood T cells in healthy people across ages. Points from the study as a whole: A greater number of naive CD4+ cells and higher diversity distinguished long-lived donors from aged donors. A strong correlation was seen between TCR beta diversity and naive T cell percentage. Age advanced and TCR beta diversity per million T cells fell, roughly linearly.

With a J-beta primer mix and a sample-barcoded 5' primer, a second PCR ran about 7 to 11 cycles. Any given sample supplied a minimum of 3 million CDR3-containing paired-end reads. TCRdb reprocessed the 5' RACE reads with MiXCR, giving one entry per CDR3 protein. The profile covers 500,000 to 700,000 distinct CDR3 sequences, with about 28% appearing a single time and approximately 14% taken by the ten largest. This chain links TRBV20-1 with TRBJ1-2, with D perhaps TRBD1 (5 bases). The sample comprised blood. The receptor was derived from an elderly woman in good health. DNA for the CDR3: TGCAGTGCCCTGATCGGGGGGGAGGATGGCTACACCTTC. Translated: CSALIGGEDGYTF.